One and the same sample provided the 19 T cell receptor beta chains below, sequenced in a study of CD8 T cells in ankylosing spondylitis. What these receptors recognize is not known. General study findings and limits: Roughly eight highly homologous variants formed a TCR beta motif that appeared characteristic of ankylosing spondylitis blood.

TCRdb re-called the 5' RACE reads with MiXCR, one entry per CDR3 protein. The sample has approximately 400,000 distinct CDR3 sequences, 15% to 20% seen once. The sequencing input was blood, either unsorted or a sorted T cell fraction (not recorded which). All receptors come from a male donor with ankylosing spondylitis.

In its sample, this clonotype was seen a few times. The rearrangement links TRBV6-1 to TRBJ1-1; no firm D call. Germline CDR1 and CDR2: MNHNS and SASEGT. CDR3 length: 13 amino acids. Trimming removed 10 bases at V and 8 bases at J, with 20 bases between. CDR3 coding DNA: TGTGCCAACCCCCCGGGCCGACGCACAGAAGCTTTCTTT. Translating it yields CANPPGRRTEAFF.

The V call is TRBV5-1, the J call TRBJ2-5; D perhaps matches TRBD2 (5 bases). Trimming pared 5 bases from V and 3 bases from J, leaving 14 bases between. This CDR3 comprises 14 residues. CDR1 is SGHRS, CDR2 YFSETQ, per germline. The CDR3 sequence is CASSSGLEKETQYF. The CDR3 DNA follows: TGCGCCAGCAGTTCCGGACTGGAGAAAGAGACCCAGTACTTC.

There are many counts of this clonotype. V and J are TRBV12-3 or TRBV12-4 and TRBJ2-3, with unresolved D. Trimming stripped 1 base from V and 6 bases from J, with 14 bases between. This CDR3 spans 15 amino acids. CDR3 DNA sequence: TGTGCCAGCAGTTTAGACGCCACACGGGTGGATACGCAGTATTTT. This sequence encodes CASSLDATRVDTQYF.

A few counts support this clonotype. The V and J genes are TRBV5-5 and TRBJ2-2; tentative D call: TRBD2 (6 bases). CDR3 length: 15 amino acids. Germline V CDR1 and CDR2: SGHKS, YYEKEE (reference sequence). V dropped 4 bases and J dropped 4 bases, with 14 bases sitting between them. CDR3 region: CASSRTGGVTGELFF. DNA for the CDR3: TGTGCCAGCAGCCGTACAGGAGGGGTCACCGGGGAGCTGTTTTTT.

This clonotype has just a few counts. V gene TRBV12-3 or TRBV12-4 combines with J gene TRBJ1-5; the D is unclear. The CDR3 contains 14 residues. V was shortened by 6 bases and J by 9 bases, with 18 bases between the two germline ends. The CDR3 nucleotides read TGTGCCAGCAGCCCCTCCTACCATCGATGGCCCCAGCATTTT. Its protein is CASSPSYHRWPQHF.

The chain recombines TRBV4-2 with TRBJ1-6; 7 nucleotides match TRBD1. The CDR3 has 15 amino acids. From germline, CDR1 is LGHNA and CDR2 YNFKEQ. Germline trimming cut 4 bases from V and 5 bases from J; bases unmatched to any gene: 5. The CDR3 reads CASSPRGVDNSPLHF. Here the CDR3 DNA reads TGTGCCAGCAGCCCCAGGGGGGTGGATAATTCACCCCTCCACTTT.

The chain couples TRBV6-1 to TRBJ1-4; no clear D. Between the trimmed V and J ends, which lost 7 bases and 0 bases, there was a span of 12 bases. Germline values: CDR1 MNHNS, CDR2 SASEGT. The length of the CDR3 is 15 residues. The CDR3 nucleotides are TGTGCCAGCAAGACACCGGTGGCAACTAATGAAAAACTGTTTTTT. Residues: CASKTPVATNEKLFF.

This clonotype was observed at least ten times. The genes are TRBV5-1 and TRBJ1-4; D is perhaps TRBD1 (6 bases). V dropped 4 bases and J dropped 4 bases, with 14 bases sitting between them. This CDR3 comprises 15 residues. Germline V gene lookup returns CDR1 SGHRS and CDR2 YFSETQ. The CDR3 DNA follows: TGCGCCAGCAGCAGAGGACAGCGAAATAATGAAAAACTGTTTTTT. Its protein product is CASSRGQRNNEKLFF. The complete variable domain, with remaining parts taken from reference TRBV5-1 and TRBJ1-4, reads KAGVTQTPRYLIKTRGQQVTLSCSPISGHRSVSWYQQTPGQGLQFLFEYFSETQRNKGNFPGRFSGRQFSNSRSEMNVSTLELGDSALYLCASSRGQRNNEKLFFGSGTQLSVL.

On this clonotype: Mismatch with germline at one junction end may stem from a read error. The J gene is TRBJ1-6, the V gene TRBV3-1; 7 bases match TRBD1. The V gene's germline CDR1 is LGHDT and CDR2 YNNKEL (reference sequence). This CDR3 is 13 amino acids long. CDR3 nucleotides: TGTGCCAGGAGCCTGGACAGGATATCACCCCTCCACTTT. Its protein product is CARSLDRISPLHF.

The chain recombines TRBV10-3 with TRBJ1-5; TRBD1 matches at 8 bases. The J call may be wrong; the DNA end is better matched by TRBJ2-3. The germline V gene has CDR1 ENHRY and CDR2 SYGVKD. The CDR3 runs 17 residues. The CDR3 DNA reads TGTGCCATCAGTGAGTCGGGGGGACAGGTTAGCAATCAGCCCCAGTATTTT. It specifies CAISESGGQVSNQPQYF.

This clonotype was seen a few times. The rearrangement links TRBV12-3 or TRBV12-4 to TRBJ1-1; D uncertain. The CDR3 is 13 amino acids. Trimming removed 10 bases from V and 2 bases from J, with 14 bases in between. The DNA for the CDR3 is TGTGCCACCATTAGTGGCACCAACACTGAAGCTTTCTTT. Translating it yields CATISGTNTEAFF.

The V and J genes are TRBV5-1 and TRBJ2-1, with 7 bases identical to TRBD2. The CDR3 has 14 residues. V lost 0 bases and J lost 8; bases outside the gene matches: 5. Germline-derived CDR1 and CDR2 are SGHRS and YFSETQ. CDR3 sequence: CASSLESSGYEQFF. CDR3 coding DNA: TGCGCCAGCAGCTTGGAGTCTAGCGGATATGAGCAGTTCTTC.

In its sample, this clonotype was seen a few times. The genes are TRBV24-1 and TRBJ2-3; perhaps TRBD1 as D (5 bases). CDR3 length: 15 amino acids. Between the trimmed V and J ends, which lost 4 bases and 2 bases, there was a span of 12 bases. The germline gives CDR1 KGHDR, CDR2 SFDVKD. The CDR3 sequence is CATSEPGHLTDTQYF. The CDR3 coding sequence is TGTGCCACCAGTGAACCCGGACACCTCACAGATACGCAGTATTTT.

CDR3 coding DNA: TGCAGTGCTAGCCGAGACAGGGCGAACACCGGGGAGCTGTTTTTT. This gives the protein CSASRDRANTGELFF. This sequence joins TRBV20-1 and TRBJ2-2; TRBD1 matches 7 bases. Looked up from germline, CDR1 is DFQATT and CDR2 is SNEGSKA (reference sequence). V was pared by 3 bases and J by 0 bases, with 4 bases of the junction left unmatched. The CDR3 contains 15 residues.

This clonotype was seen repeatedly, ten times or more. The V gene is TRBV3-1, the J gene TRBJ1-1; D call uncertain. Germline CDR1 reads LGHDT; CDR2 reads YNNKEL (reference sequence). V lost 0 bases to trimming and J lost 1 base, with 0 bases between them. The CDR3 length is 12 residues. CDR3 amino acids: CASSQENTEAFF. The CDR3, as DNA: TGTGCCAGCAGCCAAGAGAACACTGAAGCTTTCTTT.

This chain joins TRBV9 and TRBJ2-3; TRBD2 matches at 11 bases. V was clipped by 0 bases and J by 4 bases; unmatched bases: 10. The CDR3 spans 18 residues. Germline CDR1 and CDR2: SGDLS and YYNGEE. The CDR3 loop is CASSVDTSGRHRADTQYF. Here the CDR3 DNA reads TGTGCCAGCAGCGTAGATACTAGCGGGAGACACAGGGCAGATACGCAGTATTTT.

V and J are TRBV28 and TRBJ2-6; D ambiguous. The germline gives CDR1 MDHEN, CDR2 SYDVKM. V was clipped by 3 bases and J by 2 bases, with 8 bases between them. The CDR3 contains 15 residues. The CDR3 sequence: CASSLFGTGANVLTF. The CDR3 nucleotides read TGTGCCAGCAGTTTGTTTGGAACTGGGGCCAACGTCCTGACTTTC.

The chain uses TRBV7-2 and TRBJ2-3; D not resolved. This CDR3 comprises 16 residues. In germline, CDR1 is SGHTA, CDR2 FQGNSA. Trimming took off 1 base at V and 0 bases at J, with 11 bases between the two ends. The CDR3 is CASSLGVTPSTDTQYF. The CDR3, as DNA: TGTGCCAGCAGCTTAGGGGTTACCCCGAGCACAGATACGCAGTATTTT. Complete variable domain (other parts from reference TRBV7-2 and TRBJ2-3): GAGVSQSPSNKVTEKGKDVELRCDPISGHTALYWYRQSLGQGLEFLIYFQGNSAPDKSGLPSDRFSAERTGGSVSTLTIQRTQQEDSAVYLCASSLGVTPSTDTQYFGPGTRLTVL.

This chain joins TRBV2 and TRBJ2-5; 10 positions match TRBD1. Trimming cost V 6 bases and J 5 bases; bases outside gene matches: 6. The CDR3 totals 14 residues. Per germline, CDR1 SNHLY and CDR2 FYNNEI. The CDR3 loop is CASRRDRGGETQYF. CDR3 nucleotides: TGTGCCAGCAGGCGGGACAGGGGTGGGGAGACCCAGTACTTC.